A selection of T cell receptor beta chains follows, all from one sample in a study of PD-1 blockade in classical Hodgkin lymphoma. Clones were sequenced by immunoSEQ multiplex PCR, and TCRdb holds only the in-frame ones, with some missing. This sample has fewer than 70,000 clones, with around 90% found just once. The sequences come from peripheral blood mononuclear cells (PBMCs), collected before the second cycle of nivolumab. These receptors came from a human donor with classical Hodgkin lymphoma. CDR3s include the opening cysteine and the closing phenylalanine or tryptophan. Fields, in order: D gene, V gene, clone size, J gene, CDR3 protein, CDR3 DNA. A D gene is named only where the DNA matches it firmly. Clone size is shown for a subset of rows, as once, few, many or a class of expanded clone.

d_gene: TRBD1
v_gene: TRBV2
abundance: .
j_gene: TRBJ1-1
CDR3aa: CASRLQGHDTEAFF
CDR3nt: TGTGCCAGCAGATTACAGGGGCATGACACTGAAGCTTTCTTT

d_gene: .
v_gene: TRBV5-1
abundance: .
j_gene: TRBJ2-1
CDR3aa: CASSLSTSYNEQFF
CDR3nt: TGCGCCAGCAGCTTGTCCACGTCCTACAATGAGCAGTTCTTC

d_gene: .
v_gene: TRBV6-5
abundance: .
j_gene: TRBJ2-3
CDR3aa: CASTPAAAGNPYF
CDR3nt: TGTGCCAGCACCCCGGCGGCAGCGGGCAACCCCTATTTT

d_gene: .
v_gene: TRBV19
abundance: .
j_gene: TRBJ1-5
CDR3aa: CASTPTRGISNQPQHF
CDR3nt: TGTGCCAGTACCCCGACTCGGGGGATCAGCAATCAGCCCCAGCATTTT

d_gene: .
v_gene: TRBV27
abundance: .
j_gene: TRBJ2-7
CDR3aa: CASSGATATYEQYF
CDR3nt: TGTGCCAGCAGTGGCGCGACAGCCACCTACGAGCAGTACTTC

d_gene: TRBD1
v_gene: TRBV5-1
abundance: .
j_gene: TRBJ2-7
CDR3aa: CASSTTGGSYEQYF
CDR3nt: TGCGCCAGCAGCACCACAGGGGGCTCCTACGAGCAGTACTTC

d_gene: TRBD1
v_gene: TRBV5-1
abundance: .
j_gene: TRBJ2-7
CDR3aa: CASSRTGGSYEQYF
CDR3nt: TGCGCCAGCAGCCGGACAGGGGGCTCCTACGAGCAGTACTTC

d_gene: TRBD1
v_gene: TRBV25-1
abundance: .
j_gene: TRBJ1-2
CDR3aa: CASSGQGDNYGYTF
CDR3nt: TGTGCCAGCAGTGGTCAGGGGGACAACTATGGCTACACCTTC

d_gene: TRBD1
v_gene: TRBV5-6
abundance: few
j_gene: TRBJ1-2
CDR3aa: CASSSTPQDRASGYTF
CDR3nt: TGTGCCAGCAGCTCAACCCCTCAAGACAGGGCTAGTGGCTACACCTTC

d_gene: .
v_gene: TRBV29-1
abundance: .
j_gene: TRBJ2-2
CDR3aa: CSAWDTYTGELFF
CDR3nt: TGCAGCGCCTGGGACACCTACACCGGGGAGCTGTTTTTT

d_gene: TRBD2
v_gene: TRBV7-9
abundance: few
j_gene: TRBJ2-1
CDR3aa: CASSPRDPGRGYNEQFF
CDR3nt: TGTGCCAGCAGCCCCAGAGACCCGGGGAGGGGCTACAATGAGCAGTTCTTC

d_gene: .
v_gene: TRBV6-6
abundance: .
j_gene: TRBJ1-2
CDR3aa: CASSYDGPRYGYTF
CDR3nt: TGTGCCAGCAGTTACGACGGGCCCCGCTATGGCTACACCTTC

d_gene: .
v_gene: TRBV5-5
abundance: .
j_gene: TRBJ1-2
CDR3aa: CASSLGPQTRGYTF
CDR3nt: TGTGCCAGCAGCTTAGGGCCCCAAACTCGTGGCTACACCTTC

d_gene: TRBD2
v_gene: TRBV5-1
abundance: .
j_gene: TRBJ2-5
CDR3aa: CASSTTGTSGAETQYF
CDR3nt: TGCGCCAGCAGCACAACCGGGACTAGCGGGGCCGAGACCCAGTACTTC

d_gene: .
v_gene: TRBV11-3
abundance: .
j_gene: TRBJ2-5
CDR3aa: CASSSRDTQETQYF
CDR3nt: TGTGCCAGCAGCTCCCGGGACACCCAAGAGACCCAGTACTTC

d_gene: .
v_gene: TRBV11-3
abundance: .
j_gene: TRBJ2-1
CDR3aa: CASSLGAASDEQFF
CDR3nt: TGTGCCAGCAGCTTAGGGGCAGCTTCGGATGAGCAGTTCTTC

d_gene: .
v_gene: TRBV19
abundance: .
j_gene: TRBJ1-2
CDR3aa: CASSTDGWDYGYTF
CDR3nt: TGTGCCAGTAGTACGGACGGTTGGGACTATGGCTACACCTTC

d_gene: .
v_gene: TRBV7-2
abundance: .
j_gene: TRBJ1-5
CDR3aa: CASSLKGPYSNQPQHF
CDR3nt: TGTGCCAGCAGCTTAAAAGGTCCATATAGCAATCAGCCCCAGCATTTT

d_gene: .
v_gene: TRBV9
abundance: .
j_gene: TRBJ1-2
CDR3aa: CASSERDYGYTF
CDR3nt: TGTGCCAGCAGCGAAAGGGACTATGGCTACACCTTC

d_gene: TRBD1
v_gene: TRBV11-2
abundance: .
j_gene: TRBJ2-7
CDR3aa: CASSLGDRVVSYEQYF
CDR3nt: TGTGCCAGCAGCTTAGGGGACAGGGTAGTTTCGTACGAGCAGTACTTC

d_gene: TRBD1
v_gene: TRBV7-2
abundance: .
j_gene: TRBJ2-7
CDR3aa: CASSLVDRGLYEQYF
CDR3nt: TGTGCCAGCAGCTTAGTGGACAGGGGGCTCTACGAGCAGTACTTC

d_gene: .
v_gene: TRBV5-6
abundance: .
j_gene: TRBJ2-1
CDR3aa: CASSFPGNNEQFF
CDR3nt: TGTGCCAGCAGCTTCCCAGGGAACAATGAGCAGTTCTTC

d_gene: TRBD1
v_gene: TRBV7-9
abundance: .
j_gene: TRBJ1-5
CDR3aa: CASSRDRGQPQHF
CDR3nt: TGTGCCAGCAGCAGGGACAGGGGTCAGCCCCAGCATTTT

d_gene: .
v_gene: TRBV5-1
abundance: .
j_gene: TRBJ1-4
CDR3aa: CASSTGNEEKLFF
CDR3nt: TGCGCCAGCAGTACAGGGAATGAAGAAAAACTGTTTTTT

d_gene: .
v_gene: TRBV5-1
abundance: .
j_gene: TRBJ1-2
CDR3aa: CASSPQTGNYGYTF
CDR3nt: TGCGCCAGCAGCCCCCAAACCGGGAACTATGGCTACACCTTC

d_gene: TRBD1
v_gene: TRBV5-1
abundance: .
j_gene: TRBJ1-4
CDR3aa: CASSAGQDKEKLFF
CDR3nt: TGCGCCAGCAGCGCTGGACAGGATAAAGAAAAACTGTTTTTT

d_gene: .
v_gene: TRBV5-1
abundance: .
j_gene: TRBJ2-7
CDR3aa: CASSLVIGSYEQYF
CDR3nt: TGCGCCAGCAGCTTGGTTATCGGGTCCTACGAGCAGTACTTC

d_gene: .
v_gene: TRBV9
abundance: .
j_gene: TRBJ1-2
CDR3aa: CASSVALQTGGNYGYTF
CDR3nt: TGTGCCAGCAGCGTAGCTCTCCAGACGGGGGGTAACTATGGCTACACCTTC

d_gene: .
v_gene: TRBV30
abundance: .
j_gene: TRBJ1-3
CDR3aa: CAWSPWTAGNTIYF
CDR3nt: TGTGCCTGGAGTCCTTGGACAGCTGGAAACACCATATATTTT

d_gene: .
v_gene: TRBV12-5
abundance: .
j_gene: TRBJ2-7
CDR3aa: CASGPPHYEQYF
CDR3nt: TGTGCTAGTGGTCCTCCGCATTACGAGCAGTACTTC

d_gene: .
v_gene: TRBV5-1
abundance: .
j_gene: TRBJ1-3
CDR3aa: CASSPGTVSSGNTIYF
CDR3nt: TGCGCCAGCAGCCCCGGAACAGTAAGCTCTGGAAACACCATATATTTT

d_gene: .
v_gene: TRBV30
abundance: .
j_gene: TRBJ2-1
CDR3aa: CACRGKSYNEQFF
CDR3nt: TGTGCCTGCAGGGGTAAATCCTACAATGAGCAGTTCTTC

d_gene: TRBD1
v_gene: TRBV6-5
abundance: once
j_gene: TRBJ1-2
CDR3aa: CASSYLGQGYGYTF
CDR3nt: TGTGCCAGCAGTTACTTGGGACAGGGCTATGGCTACACCTTC

d_gene: .
v_gene: TRBV6-5
abundance: few
j_gene: TRBJ1-6
CDR3aa: CASQREGGSNSPLHF
CDR3nt: TGTGCCAGCCAACGGGAGGGGGGCAGTAATTCACCCCTCCACTTT

d_gene: .
v_gene: TRBV6-5
abundance: .
j_gene: TRBJ1-6
CDR3aa: CASSYGSFNSPLHF
CDR3nt: TGTGCCAGCAGTTACGGTTCCTTTAATTCACCCCTCCACTTT

d_gene: .
v_gene: TRBV4-1
abundance: .
j_gene: TRBJ1-2
CDR3aa: CASSLEPETNYGYTF
CDR3nt: TGCGCCAGCAGCCTAGAACCCGAAACTAACTATGGCTACACCTTC

d_gene: TRBD1
v_gene: TRBV11-3
abundance: once
j_gene: TRBJ2-7
CDR3aa: CASSFGQGDEQYF
CDR3nt: TGTGCCAGCAGCTTCGGTCAGGGGGACGAGCAGTACTTC

d_gene: TRBD2
v_gene: TRBV5-1
abundance: .
j_gene: TRBJ2-5
CDR3aa: CASSPALAGGGETQYF
CDR3nt: TGCGCCAGCAGCCCAGCTCTAGCGGGGGGGGGAGAGACCCAGTACTTC

d_gene: .
v_gene: TRBV7-8
abundance: .
j_gene: TRBJ2-7
CDR3aa: CASSLGSTLYEQYF
CDR3nt: TGTGCCAGCAGCTTAGGCTCGACGCTCTACGAGCAGTACTTC

d_gene: .
v_gene: TRBV28
abundance: once
j_gene: TRBJ1-5
CDR3aa: CASRGPLSQHF
CDR3nt: TGTGCCAGCAGGGGACCTCTCTCCCAGCATTTT